This entry describes one T cell receptor (beta chain). Between the trimmed V and J ends, which lost 7 bases and 4 bases, there was a span of 13 bases. The CDR3 sequence is 12 residues long. Germline loops: CDR1 SQVTM, CDR2 ANQGSEA. The sample belongs to a study of blood T cells in healthy people across ages. Through a sample-barcoded 5' primer and a J-beta primer mix, a second PCR was run for about 7 to 12 cycles. Each cDNA molecule carried a tag from a template-switch adaptor that contained 12 random nucleotides. From the 5' RACE reads, TCRdb called clonotypes with MiXCR, one entry per CDR3 protein. The sample lists 1,500,000 or so distinct CDR3 sequences, less than 45% occurring once.

The material sequenced was blood. J is TRBJ1-1 and V is TRBV29-1; D gene ambiguous. This TCR came from a woman aged 18-29 years in good health. The CDR3 nucleotides read TGCAGCGCCCACGAGAGTGGCACTGAAGCTTTCTTT. This codes for CSAHESGTEAFF.